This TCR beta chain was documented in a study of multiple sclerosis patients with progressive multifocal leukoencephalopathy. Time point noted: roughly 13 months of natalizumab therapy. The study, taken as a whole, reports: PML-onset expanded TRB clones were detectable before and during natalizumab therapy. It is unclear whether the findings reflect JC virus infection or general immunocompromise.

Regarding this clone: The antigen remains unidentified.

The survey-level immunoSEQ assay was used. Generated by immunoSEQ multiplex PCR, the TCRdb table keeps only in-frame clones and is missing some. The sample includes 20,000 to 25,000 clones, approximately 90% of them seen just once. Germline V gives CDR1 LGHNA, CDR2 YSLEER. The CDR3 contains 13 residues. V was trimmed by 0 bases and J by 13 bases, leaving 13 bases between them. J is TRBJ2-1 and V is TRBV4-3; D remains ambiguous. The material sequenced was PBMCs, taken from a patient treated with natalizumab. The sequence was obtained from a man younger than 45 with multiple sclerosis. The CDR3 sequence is CASSQDRPLDQFF. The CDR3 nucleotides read TGCGCCAGCAGCCAAGATCGACCTCTGGACCAGTTCTTC.